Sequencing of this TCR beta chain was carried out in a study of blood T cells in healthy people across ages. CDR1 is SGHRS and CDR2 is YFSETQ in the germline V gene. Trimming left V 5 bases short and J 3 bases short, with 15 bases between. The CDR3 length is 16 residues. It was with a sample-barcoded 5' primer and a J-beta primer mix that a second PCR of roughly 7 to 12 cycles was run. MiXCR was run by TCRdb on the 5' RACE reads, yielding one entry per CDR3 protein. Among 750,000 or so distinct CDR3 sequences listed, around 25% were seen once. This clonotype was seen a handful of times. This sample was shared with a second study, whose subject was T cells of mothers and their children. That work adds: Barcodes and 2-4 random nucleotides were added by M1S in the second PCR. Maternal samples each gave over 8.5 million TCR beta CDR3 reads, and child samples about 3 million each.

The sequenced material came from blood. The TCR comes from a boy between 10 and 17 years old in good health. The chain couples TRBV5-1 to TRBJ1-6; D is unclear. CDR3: CASRFTEVDYNSPLHF. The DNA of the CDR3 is TGCGCCAGCAGATTTACAGAGGTAGACTATAATTCACCCCTCCACTTT.